This T cell receptor (beta chain) was captured in a study of spatial heterogeneity in lung cancer. General study points: Within tumors, counts of expanded alpha and beta TCRs tracked tumor mutation counts.

This clonotype was seen a few times. What it recognizes is unknown. The library was prepared for alpha chains; this beta chain is a stray read, so its frequency means little. All TCR cDNA molecules were individually tagged with a unique molecular identifier. MiXCR, applied by TCRdb to the 5' RACE reads, yields one record per CDR3 protein. This sample has thousands of distinct CDR3 sequences, with roughly a tenth found just once. CDR3 length equals 14 residues. Trimming removed 0 bases at V and 7 bases at J, with 10 bases between. CDR1 and CDR2 from the germline V gene are KGHSH and LQKENI. Time point denoted: sample taken at primary tumor resection. The 70 or so donors had untreated early-stage non-small cell lung cancer. Sequencing was performed on whole RNA extracted from tumor and nontumor lung tissue, or from frozen PBMC, and the material was left unsorted.

The input for sequencing was lung tumor tissue, taken at surgery. The J gene is TRBJ2-1, the V gene TRBV18, with D perhaps matching TRBD1 (6 bases). This clonotype was sampled from a male donor with early-stage non-small cell lung cancer. The CDR3 DNA follows: TGTGCCAGCTCACCACCGAACAGGGAAAATGAGCAGTTCTTC. As protein: CASSPPNRENEQFF.